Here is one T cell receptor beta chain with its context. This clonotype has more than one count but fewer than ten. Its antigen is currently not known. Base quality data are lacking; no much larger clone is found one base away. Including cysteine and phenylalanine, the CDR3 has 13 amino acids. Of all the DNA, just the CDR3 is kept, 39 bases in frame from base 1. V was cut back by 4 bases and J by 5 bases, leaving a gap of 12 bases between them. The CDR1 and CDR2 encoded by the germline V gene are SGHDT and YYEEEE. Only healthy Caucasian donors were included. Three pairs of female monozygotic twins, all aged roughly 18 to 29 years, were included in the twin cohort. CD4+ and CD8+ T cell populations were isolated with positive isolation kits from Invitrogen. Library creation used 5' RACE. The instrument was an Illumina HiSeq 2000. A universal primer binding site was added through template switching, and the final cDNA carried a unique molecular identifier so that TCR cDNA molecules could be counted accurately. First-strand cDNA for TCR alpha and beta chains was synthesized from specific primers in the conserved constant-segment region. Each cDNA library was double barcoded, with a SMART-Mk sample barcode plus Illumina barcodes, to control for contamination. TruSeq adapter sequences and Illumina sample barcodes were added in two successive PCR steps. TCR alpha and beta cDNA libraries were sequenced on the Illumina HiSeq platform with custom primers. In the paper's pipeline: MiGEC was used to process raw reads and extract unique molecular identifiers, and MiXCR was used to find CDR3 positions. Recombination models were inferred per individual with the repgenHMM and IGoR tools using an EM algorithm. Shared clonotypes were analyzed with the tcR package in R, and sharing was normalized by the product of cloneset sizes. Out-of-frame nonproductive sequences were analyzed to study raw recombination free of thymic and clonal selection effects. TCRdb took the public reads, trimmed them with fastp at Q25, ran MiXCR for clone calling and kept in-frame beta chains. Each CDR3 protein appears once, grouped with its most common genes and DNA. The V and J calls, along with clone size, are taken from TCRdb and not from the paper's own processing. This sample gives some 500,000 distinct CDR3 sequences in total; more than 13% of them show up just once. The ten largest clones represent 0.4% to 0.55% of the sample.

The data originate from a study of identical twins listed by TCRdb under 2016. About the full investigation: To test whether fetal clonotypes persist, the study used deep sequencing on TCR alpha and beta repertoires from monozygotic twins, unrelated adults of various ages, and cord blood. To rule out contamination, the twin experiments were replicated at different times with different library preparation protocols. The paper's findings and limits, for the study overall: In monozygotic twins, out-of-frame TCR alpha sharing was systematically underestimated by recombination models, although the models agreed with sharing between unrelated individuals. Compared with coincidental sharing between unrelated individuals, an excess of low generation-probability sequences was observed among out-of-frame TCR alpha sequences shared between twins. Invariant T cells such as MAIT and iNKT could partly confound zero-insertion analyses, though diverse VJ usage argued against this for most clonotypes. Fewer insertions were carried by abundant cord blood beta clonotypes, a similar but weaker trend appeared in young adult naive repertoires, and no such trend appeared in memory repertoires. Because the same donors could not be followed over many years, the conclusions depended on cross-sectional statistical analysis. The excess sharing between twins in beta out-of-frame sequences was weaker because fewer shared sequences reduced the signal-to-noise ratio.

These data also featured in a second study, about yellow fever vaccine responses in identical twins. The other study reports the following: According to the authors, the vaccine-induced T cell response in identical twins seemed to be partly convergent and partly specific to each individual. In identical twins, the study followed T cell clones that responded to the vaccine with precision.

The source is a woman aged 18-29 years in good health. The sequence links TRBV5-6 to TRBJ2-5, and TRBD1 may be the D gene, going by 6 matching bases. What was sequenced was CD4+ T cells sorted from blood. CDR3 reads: CASSGTQWETQYF. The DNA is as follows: TGTGCCAGCAGCGGGACACAATGGGAGACCCAGTACTTC.